This T cell receptor (beta chain) is from a study of cytomegalovirus exposure and HLA in healthy donors (dated by TCRdb to about 2017). Background on the whole study: An earlier analysis of 550 to 700 of the donors reported more than 250 Gb of sequence data and around 120 million unique TCR beta sequences from about 200 million T cells. An early release that covered roughly 600 HLA-typed donors contained 250 to 350 gigabases of sequencing data and tens of millions of unique TCR sequences. The genetic ancestry cluster associated with self-reported Caucasian donors included 70% to 85% of the 398 genotyped donors. The aim of the study was to test whether cataloging public T cell receptors could identify signatures of past pathogen exposure. The T cell repertoires of 666 subjects were profiled by immunosequencing and related to cytomegalovirus serostatus. Besides the first cohort of 500 to 700 subjects, a separate validation cohort made up of 90 to 150 different subjects was used. The study combined high-throughput TCR immunosequencing, statistical association of individual TCRs with disease status, and machine learning to predict cytomegalovirus infection status. In a later analysis, previously published TCR beta repertoires from several hundred donors were re-analyzed and high-resolution HLA genotyping was added so that TCR occurrence patterns could be studied. Rather than using new phenotypic data, the later analysis identified candidate immune exposures from TCR beta sequences and from how often those sequences occurred across donors. In an earlier analysis of 550 to 700 of the donors, high-throughput TCR beta sequencing was used to judge whether each TCR beta V gene segment behaved as functional or pseudogenic. Alongside the repertoire data, information on donor age, sex, ethnicity and CMV serostatus was compiled. In a later genetic analysis, genome-wide SNP genotypes for 398 of the 666 donors were used, and that subset was treated as a discovery cohort. Every discovery cohort repertoire had been produced on one sequencing platform. Class I and class II HLA loci were covered by the typing at four-digit resolution. The number of typed donors differed by locus: about 620-640 for A, B, C, DRB1 and DQB1; approximately 540 for DQA1; around 580 for DPA1; and around 470 for DPB1. Because of strong linkage in the cohort, roughly five DR-DQ haplotypes were treated as single units for association and clustering. Among about 410 genotyped donors of the cohort, an average of approximately 200,000 unique TCR beta nucleotide sequences was sequenced per donor, of which about 19% were non-productive. Findings and caveats that apply to the study as a whole: According to a later genetic analysis, donors in an Asian-associated ancestry cluster had fewer N-insertions in productive TCRs than the approximately 710-donor mean. It was suggested by the authors that the approach could potentially be generalized to other disease states and immunological phenotypes. Linkage disequilibrium might explain the correlated functional status among segregating V segments, but an unknown experimental factor could not be ruled out. A later analysis found that TCR association rates varied across HLA loci, with DRB1 alleles showing the most associated TCRs and HLA-C alleles the fewest. Cytomegalovirus status was reported to be diagnosed by the classifier with high specificity and sensitivity in both the original and validation cohorts. Because HLA typing was unavailable for some donors at each locus, only the typed subset was used in association tests. CMV serostatus was the only immune exposure information available for the cohort. In this cohort, only TCR beta chains were sequenced, and detectable features were limited by the absence of alpha or paired-chain data. A further reported finding was that TCR beta sequences accurately predicted the HLA-A and HLA-B alleles for most subjects in the first cohort. A cluster of highly shared sequence variants was judged likely to be a technical artifact of the sequencing pipeline. In vitro tests confirmed that a few of the cytomegalovirus-associated TCR beta chains recognize cytomegalovirus antigens. A later analysis associated about 17,000 TCR beta sequences with specific HLA alleles at a false discovery rate of 0.05. Assigning TCR associations to individual alleles was difficult when HLA alleles, especially DR and DQ, strongly co-occurred. Most TCR sequences were seen in very few donors, while some public TCRs were found in many individuals. An earlier analysis of 450 to 750 of the donors showed that most TCR beta V segments appeared in productive rearrangements either about 90% or about 30% of the time, which broadly matched IMGT annotations. A later analysis reported that several top co-occurrence clusters appeared linked to parvovirus B19, influenza, CMV and Epstein-Barr virus. An association between a missense DCLRE1C variant and V-gene and J-gene trimming of TCR beta chains was found in a later genetic analysis and replicated in an independent cohort. A later analysis found that HLA-associated TCR beta chains were more clonally expanded and had lower generation probabilities than equally common non-associated chains. The earlier analysis of around 600 of the donors excluded 15 to 20 rarely observed V segments, including chromosome 9 orphons, because counts were too low. According to a later analysis, most CMV-associated TCR beta chains appeared to be HLA-restricted, and the HLA associations seemed to be driven largely by CMV exposure. A total of fewer than 200 TCR beta chains were listed by the study as associated with cytomegalovirus. Presence/absence analyses assumed roughly uniform sequencing depth across donors, an assumption that may not hold.

To prepare the library, the immunoSEQ multiplex PCR assay was applied. A mixture of 60 forward primers for TCR Vbeta segments and 13 reverse primers for TCR Jbeta segments was used in the multiplex PCR. The CDR3 region of rearranged TCR beta genes was amplified from genomic DNA with a multiplex PCR assay. The Illumina HiSeq System was used to sequence the amplified TCR beta libraries as 87-base-pair reads. The authors' analysis ran thus. A later analysis tallied 80 million to 95 million unique TCR beta chains across the 610 or so repertoires, and about 10 million of those chains were shared by two or more donors. Raw reads were error-corrected and collapsed into unique sequences with a nearest-neighbor algorithm that merged closely related sequences to remove PCR and sequencing errors. CDR3 sequences were aligned to IMGT reference sequences to assign V, D and J gene segments. For a sequence to be retained, a match of at least six nucleotides was required to both a V gene segment and a J gene segment. Rearrangements were classified as productive when the CDR3 lacked stop codons and remained in frame with V and J, and all other rearrangements were classified as non-productive. Following IMGT convention, CDR3 was defined as the stretch from the second conserved V-encoded cysteine up to the conserved J-encoded phenylalanine. The earlier analysis of 500 to 650 of the donors excluded any sequence lacking an unambiguous match to a single V gene segment. In an earlier analysis of 587 of the donors, V segments were called functional above 56.7% productive rearrangements and were called segregating when the between-donor standard deviation exceeded 5%. A statistical classification framework was built to diagnose cytomegalovirus status from the catalog of TCR beta chain sequences. A later analysis assigned V and J genes by comparing TCR nucleotide sequences with IMGT/GENE-DB human TR gene sequences. The TCRdist pipeline was used in a later analysis to assign CDR3 sequences and most-parsimonious VDJ recombination scenarios. A later analysis defined each TCR beta chain by its CDR3 amino acid sequence plus V-gene family, and excluded reads lacking a unique V-gene family. To address suspected cross-contamination and a sequencing artifact, a later analysis removed 592 highly shared, low-generation-probability nucleotide sequences. In a later analysis, a clonal expansion index was calculated for each public chain from normalized within-repertoire ranks of inferred template counts. A later analysis computed generation probabilities with a VDJ recombination model fitted to out-of-frame rearrangements, and checked the results against IGoR. In a later analysis, hypergeometric tests were used to score TCR-TCR, TCR-HLA and TCR-CMV co-occurrence, with a repertoire-size bias correction applied to TCR pairs. A later analysis estimated false discovery rates by permuting HLA or CMV assignments 20 times. A later analysis grouped co-occurring TCRs with DBSCAN, adding TCRdist sequence similarity when clustering within HLA-allele-positive subsets. Co-occurrence clustering excluded repertoires with fewer than 30,000 or more than 120,000 public chains, plus five with anomalous nucleotide sharing. As stored in TCRdb, this immuneACCESS dataset retains in-frame rearrangements with V and J assigned. A fraction of the clones does not appear; measured against another copy, unresolved V genes explain less than half of the discrepancy, and the remainder lacks a known reason. The D gene and trimming were derived from the DNA, and the V and J assignments and clone size from that table. The sample yields roughly 80,000 clones; around 65% were counted once. Jointly, the top ten make up 4.9% of the sample.

The table lists this clone with a few counts. Its antigen is not yet known. The record has no base qualities; no much larger clone is one base away. The cohort consisted of 600 or so healthy bone marrow donors. All cohort members were sampled while nominally healthy, although unrecorded immune exposures were likely present. The donor was CMV seropositive and was included in the group of about 290 seropositive cohort members. Each donor provided a peripheral blood sample, and peripheral blood mononuclear cells were used for TCR beta sequencing. The Qiagen DNeasy Blood Extraction Kit was used to extract genomic DNA from the blood cell samples. This TCR derives from a man in his sixties in good health and CMV-seropositive. Specimen: PBMCs.

At the DNA level, the sequence is TGTGCCAGCAGTTATCGGACAGGGGCTTTTAACTATGGCTACACCTTC. It translates to CASSYRTGAFNYGYTF. The sequence links TRBV6-5 to TRBJ1-2, with 9 junctional bases fitting TRBD1. CDR1 and CDR2 are drawn from the germline V gene: MNHEY, SVGAGI. The CDR3 measures 16 amino acids from cysteine to phenylalanine. The kept DNA is CDR3 alone, 48 bases in frame from the first base. Unmatched junction bases come to 6, with V trimmed by 3 bases and J by 1 base.